This is a list of T cell receptor beta chains from one sample in a study of cytotoxic CD8 clonotypes in ibrutinib-treated CLL. The data were produced by immunoSEQ multiplex PCR, yet TCRdb's version contains in-frame clones alone and is incomplete. Of about 50,000 clones in the sample, about 57% are singletons; the top ten hold 25% to 30%. This specimen was PBMCs, taken after 24 months of ibrutinib treatment. The receptors derive from a human donor with chronic lymphocytic leukemia. Each CDR3 is given with its conserved first and last residue. A D gene is named only where the DNA matches it firmly. The listing skips clone size in some rows; elsewhere it reads once, few, many or a size class.

TRBJ2-3	NA	NA	TRBV5-1	TGCGCCAGCAGCTTGGGAAACAGGGCGGATACGCAGTATTTT	CASSLGNRADTQYF
TRBJ1-2	NA	NA	TRBV4-2	TGTGCCAGCAGCCAAGATTGGATAGCGGGACGTTCTGGCTACACCTTC	CASSQDWIAGRSGYTF
TRBJ2-3	TRBD1	few	TRBV6-4	TGTGCCAGCAGTGCTGGGACAGCTGTTACCACGGATACGCAGTATTTT	CASSAGTAVTTDTQYF
TRBJ2-3	TRBD1	NA	TRBV5-6	TGTGCCAGCAGCTCCTGGGACAGACGCACAGATACGCAGTATTTT	CASSSWDRRTDTQYF
TRBJ1-4	TRBD1	NA	TRBV6-5	TGTGCCAGCGGGCGGACAGGCATAAATGAAAAACTGTTTTTT	CASGRTGINEKLFF
TRBJ1-5	NA	medium-sized	TRBV11-2	TGTGCCAGCAGCTCCAGGGCGGGGGGCAATCAGCCCCAGCATTTT	CASSSRAGGNQPQHF
TRBJ2-7	NA	NA	TRBV6-6	TGTGCCAGCAGAGCCACACAGTTCCCCCCATCCGAGCAGTACTTC	CASRATQFPPSEQYF
TRBJ2-3	NA	NA	TRBV5-1	TGCGCCAGCAGCACCGGGACCCCCACAGATACGCAGTATTTT	CASSTGTPTDTQYF
TRBJ2-7	TRBD1	NA	TRBV4-2	TGTGCCAGCAGCCAAGGAGAGGGACAGGGGCCCTACGAGCAGTACTTC	CASSQGEGQGPYEQYF
TRBJ1-2	TRBD1	NA	TRBV5-1	TGCGCCAGCAATAGGGGACAGGGTGGCGACTATGGCTACACCTTC	CASNRGQGGDYGYTF
TRBJ1-5	NA	once	TRBV15	TGTGCCACCAGCAGTTACCGGGACCGCAAGGCGCCCCAGCATTTT	CATSSYRDRKAPQHF
TRBJ1-4	NA	NA	TRBV4-1	TGCGCCAGCAGCCAAGGACAGCTGAAGGAAAAACTGTTTTTT	CASSQGQLKEKLFF
TRBJ1-6	TRBD1	NA	TRBV5-4	TGTGCCAGCAGCTTGAGGGGGCCGAATTCACCCCTCCACTTT	CASSLRGPNSPLHF
TRBJ2-3	TRBD2	few	TRBV11-2	TGTGCCAGCAACTCGGGGGGTAGCGGACTTACTAACACAGATACGCAGTATTTT	CASNSGGSGLTNTDTQYF
TRBJ2-1	NA	NA	TRBV7-6	TGTGCCAGCAGCTTAGCGCTGCCGGGATCCCCCTACAATGAGCAGTTCTTC	CASSLALPGSPYNEQFF
TRBJ2-5	NA	few	TRBV6-6	TGTGCCAGCAGTTACTCTGGAGGGGGCTCTCAAGAGACCCAGTACTTC	CASSYSGGGSQETQYF
TRBJ1-2	NA	NA	TRBV7-9	TGTGCCAGCAGTCCGAGGGAGGGCTATGGCTACACCTTC	CASSPREGYGYTF
TRBJ2-7	NA	NA	TRBV2	TGTGCCAGCAGTACCCAGCGGCACTACGAGCAGTACTTC	CASSTQRHYEQYF
TRBJ2-5	TRBD1	few	TRBV5-4	TGTGCCAGCAGCTTGGCCGTTGGGACAGGGTTTGAGACCCAGTACTTC	CASSLAVGTGFETQYF
TRBJ2-1	NA	NA	TRBV11-2	TGTGCCAGCAGCTTAGTCCCGGGTCCCTTCTTC	CASSLVPGPFF
TRBJ2-3	NA	NA	TRBV29-1	TGCAGCGACTTGCCGACGGCCTCCACAGATACGCAGTATTTT	CSDLPTASTDTQYF
TRBJ2-3	TRBD2	few	TRBV7-9	TGTGCCAGCAGCCCCCAAACAGTCGGGGGGGGCACAGATACGCAGTATTTT	CASSPQTVGGGTDTQYF
TRBJ1-1	TRBD1	NA	TRBV2	TGTGCCAACACAAAAACCGGGACAGGGAGCACTGAAGCTTTCTTT	CANTKTGTGSTEAFF
TRBJ1-1	NA	few	TRBV5-1	TGCGCCAGCAGCTTGGGAGGGAACACTGAAGCTTTCTTT	CASSLGGNTEAFF
TRBJ1-2	TRBD1	few	TRBV28	TGTGCCAGCAGCAACCCCGACAGGGTCGAAGGCTACACCTTC	CASSNPDRVEGYTF